This T cell receptor (beta chain) was identified during a study of patients and donors after allogeneic stem cell transplantation. This clonotype was recorded once. Trimming took 0 bases from V and 7 from J, leaving 14 bases between them. The CDR3 has 15 residues. The germline CDR1 and CDR2 sequences are LGHDT and YNNKEL (reference sequence). Via MiXCR, TCRdb re-called the RT-PCR reads, giving one row per CDR3 protein. This table holds some 880,000 distinct CDR3 sequences, 15% to 20% found once. The chain joins TRBV3-1 to TRBJ2-3; D not certain. The sequenced material came from blood, either unsorted or a sorted T cell fraction (not recorded which). This TCR derives from a human donor who was either an allogeneic HSCT recipient or a stem cell or donor lymphocyte infusion donor (not recorded which). It is not recorded whose cells these are; they may come from a transplant donor. CDR3 in DNA: TGTGCCAGCAGCCAAGATCTTGTTAGTCCCAATACGCAGTATTTT. Translated, it gives CASSQDLVSPNTQYF.